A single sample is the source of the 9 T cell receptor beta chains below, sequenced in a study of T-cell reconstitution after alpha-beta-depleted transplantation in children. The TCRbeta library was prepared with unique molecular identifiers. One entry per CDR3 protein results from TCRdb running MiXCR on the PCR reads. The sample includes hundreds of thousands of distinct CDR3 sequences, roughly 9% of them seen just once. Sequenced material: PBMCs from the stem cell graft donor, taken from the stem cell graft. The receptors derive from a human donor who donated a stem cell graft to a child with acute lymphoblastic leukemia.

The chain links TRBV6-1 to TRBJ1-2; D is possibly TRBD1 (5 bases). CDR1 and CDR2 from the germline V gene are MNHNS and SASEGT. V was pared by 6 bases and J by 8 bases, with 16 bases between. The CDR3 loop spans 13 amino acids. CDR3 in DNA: TGTGCCAGCAGGAGGGACCCTGCTGGCGGCTACACCTTC. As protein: CASRRDPAGGYTF.

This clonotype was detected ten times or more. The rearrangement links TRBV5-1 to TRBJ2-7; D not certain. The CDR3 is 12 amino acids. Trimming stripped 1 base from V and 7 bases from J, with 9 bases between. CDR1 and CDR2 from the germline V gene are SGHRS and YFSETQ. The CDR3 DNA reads TGCGCCAGCAGCTTGTCCGGTGTAGAGCAGTACTTC. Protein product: CASSLSGVEQYF.

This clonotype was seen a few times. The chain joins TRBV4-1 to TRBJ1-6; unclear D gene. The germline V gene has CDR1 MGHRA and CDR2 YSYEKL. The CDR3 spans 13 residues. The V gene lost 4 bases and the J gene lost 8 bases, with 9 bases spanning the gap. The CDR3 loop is CASSLRLDSPLHF. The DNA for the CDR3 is TGCGCCAGCAGCCTCCGTTTGGATTCACCCCTCCACTTT.

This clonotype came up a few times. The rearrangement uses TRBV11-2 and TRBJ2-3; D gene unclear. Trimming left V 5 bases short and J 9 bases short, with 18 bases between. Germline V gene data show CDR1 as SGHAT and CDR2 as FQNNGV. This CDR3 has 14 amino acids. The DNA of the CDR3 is TGTGCCAGCAGCCCACCTCCCGGGCGCGGCACGCAGTATTTT. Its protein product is CASSPPPGRGTQYF.

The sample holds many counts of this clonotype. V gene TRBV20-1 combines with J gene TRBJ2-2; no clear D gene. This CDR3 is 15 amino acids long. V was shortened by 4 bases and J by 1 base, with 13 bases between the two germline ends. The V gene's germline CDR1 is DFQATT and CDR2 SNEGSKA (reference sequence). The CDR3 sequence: CSAISDLLNTGELFF. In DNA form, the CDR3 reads TGCAGTGCTATTTCGGATTTACTGAACACCGGGGAGCTGTTTTTT.

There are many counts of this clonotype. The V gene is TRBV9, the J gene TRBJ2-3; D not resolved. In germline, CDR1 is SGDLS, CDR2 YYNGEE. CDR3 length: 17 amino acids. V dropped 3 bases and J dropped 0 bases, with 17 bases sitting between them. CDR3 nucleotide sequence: TGTGCCAGCAGCGACCCCCGGTCGGGCCTTAGCACAGATACGCAGTATTTT. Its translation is CASSDPRSGLSTDTQYF.

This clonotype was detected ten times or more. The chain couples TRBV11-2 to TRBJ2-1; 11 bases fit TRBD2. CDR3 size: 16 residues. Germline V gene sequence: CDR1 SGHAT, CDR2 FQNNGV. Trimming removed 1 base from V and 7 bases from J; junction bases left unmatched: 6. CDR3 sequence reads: CASSLGASGGRNEQFF. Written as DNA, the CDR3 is TGTGCCAGCAGCTTAGGGGCTAGCGGGGGGCGTAATGAGCAGTTCTTC. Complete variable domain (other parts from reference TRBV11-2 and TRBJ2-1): EAGVAQSPRYKIIEKRQSVAFWCNPISGHATLYWYQQILGQGPKLLIQFQNNGVVDDSQLPKDRFSAERLKGVDSTLKIQPAKLEDSAVYLCASSLGASGGRNEQFFGPGTRLTVL.

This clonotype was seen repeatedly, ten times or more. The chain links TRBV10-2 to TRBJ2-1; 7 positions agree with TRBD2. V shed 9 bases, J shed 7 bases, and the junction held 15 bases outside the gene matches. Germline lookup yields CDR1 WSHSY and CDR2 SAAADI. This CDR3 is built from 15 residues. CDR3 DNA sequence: TGCGCCAGTAGTTTTGGGACTACCCCCTTTAATGAGCAGTTCTTC. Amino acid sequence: CASSFGTTPFNEQFF.

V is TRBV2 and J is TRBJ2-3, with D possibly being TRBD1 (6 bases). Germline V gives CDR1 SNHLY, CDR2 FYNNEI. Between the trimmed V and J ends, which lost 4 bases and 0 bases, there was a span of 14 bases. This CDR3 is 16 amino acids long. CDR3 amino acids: CASSVSGARSTDTQYF. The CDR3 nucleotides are TGTGCCAGCAGTGTCTCAGGGGCAAGAAGCACAGATACGCAGTATTTT.